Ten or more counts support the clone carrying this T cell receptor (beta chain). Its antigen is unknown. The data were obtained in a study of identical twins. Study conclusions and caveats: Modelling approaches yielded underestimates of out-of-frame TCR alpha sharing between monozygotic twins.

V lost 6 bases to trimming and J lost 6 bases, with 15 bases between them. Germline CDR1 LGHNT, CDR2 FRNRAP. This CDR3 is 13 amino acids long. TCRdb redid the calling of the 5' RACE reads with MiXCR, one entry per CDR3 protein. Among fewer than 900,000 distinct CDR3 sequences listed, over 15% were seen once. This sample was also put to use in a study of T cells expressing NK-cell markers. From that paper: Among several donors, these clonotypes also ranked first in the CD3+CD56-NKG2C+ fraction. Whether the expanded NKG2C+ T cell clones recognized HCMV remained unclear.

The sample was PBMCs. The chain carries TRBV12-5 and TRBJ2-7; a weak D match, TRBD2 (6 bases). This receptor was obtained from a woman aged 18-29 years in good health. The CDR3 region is CASGSSDLAEQYF. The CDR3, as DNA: TGTGCTAGTGGGTCTAGCGACTTGGCCGAGCAGTACTTC.